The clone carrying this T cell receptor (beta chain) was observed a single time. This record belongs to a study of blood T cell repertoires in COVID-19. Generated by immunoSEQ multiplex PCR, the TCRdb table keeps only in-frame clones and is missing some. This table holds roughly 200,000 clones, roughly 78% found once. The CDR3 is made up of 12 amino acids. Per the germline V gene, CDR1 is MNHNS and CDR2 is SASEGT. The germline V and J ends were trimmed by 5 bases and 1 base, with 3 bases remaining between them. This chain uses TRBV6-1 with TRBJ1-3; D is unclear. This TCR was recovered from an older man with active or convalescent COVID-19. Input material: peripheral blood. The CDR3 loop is CASSPSGNTIYF. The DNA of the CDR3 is TGTGCCAGCAGTCCATCTGGAAACACCATATATTTT.